The 8 T cell receptor beta chains reported below all come from one sample, sequenced in a study of T cell repertoires in cytomegalovirus infection. From the reads, TCRdb called clonotypes with MiXCR, one entry per CDR3 protein. The top ten clones hold 26% of a sample with 50,000 to 55,000 distinct CDR3 sequences, around 18% of them seen once. Their antigens remain unidentified. This material consisted of CD8+ T cells from cultured PBMCs, taken from culture after CMV antigen stimulation. Source of these receptors: a human donor in good health (CMV status not recorded). Some clones in this sample may be carry-over from other donors' samples.

This clonotype occurred once. The junction departs from the called germline gene at one end, perhaps through a read error. V usage is TRBV6-2 or TRBV6-3 and J usage is TRBJ2-5; TRBD2 matches at 11 bases. The CDR3 is made up of 17 amino acids. Germline V gene data show CDR1 as MNHEY and CDR2 as SVGEGT. In nucleotides, the CDR3 is TGTGACAGCAGTTACCCTCTAGCGGGAGGAGCGCGAGAGACCCAGTACTTC. Protein sequence: CDSSYPLAGGARETQYF.

The CDR3 spells CASTRTGLLTEAFF. The CDR3 DNA reads TGTGCCAGTACCCGGACAGGGCTTCTCACTGAAGCTTTCTTT. The chain links TRBV19 to TRBJ1-1; TRBD1 agrees at 8 bases. Germline loops: CDR1 LNHDA, CDR2 SQIVND (reference sequence). This CDR3 comprises 14 residues. V lost 7 bases to trimming and J lost 4 bases; unmatched junction nucleotides: 8.

The chain recombines TRBV7-8 with TRBJ2-7, with D perhaps being TRBD1 or TRBD2 (8 bases each). This CDR3 contains 14 residues. V gave up 7 bases and J gave up 4 bases, with 17 bases separating them. The V gene's germline CDR1 is SGHVS and CDR2 FQNEAQ. CDR3 amino acids: CASTGGQGAYEQYF. CDR3 coding DNA: TGTGCCAGCACGGGGGGGCAGGGGGCGTACGAGCAGTACTTC.

Only a few counts were recorded for this clonotype. The chain has TRBV19 and TRBJ2-1; D remains ambiguous. V lost 1 base, J lost 9 bases, and 10 bases lay in between. CDR3 size: 13 residues. The germline V gene has CDR1 LNHDA and CDR2 SQIVND (reference sequence). DNA for the CDR3: TGTGCCAGTAGTATAGCTTTGGGTGTTGAGCAGTTCTTC. Amino acid sequence: CASSIALGVEQFF.

In this sample, this clonotype turned up a few times. The chain recombines TRBV7-8 with TRBJ1-4; D gene uncertain. The CDR3 has 14 amino acids. Per germline, CDR1 SGHVS and CDR2 FQNEAQ. Trimming removed 2 bases at V and 0 bases at J, with 4 bases between. The DNA of the CDR3 is TGTGCCAGCAGCTTACTAGCAACTAATGAAAAACTGTTTTTT. Its protein product is CASSLLATNEKLFF.

In its sample, this clonotype ranks as medium-sized (0.01 to 0.1%). J is TRBJ2-1 and V is TRBV4-1, with TRBD2 matching 10 bases. Losses at the gene ends were 0 bases for V and 9 bases for J; bases not matched to a gene: 8. CDR3 length: 16 amino acids. CDR1 and CDR2 from the germline V gene are MGHRA and YSYEKL. The CDR3 bases are TGCGCCAGCAGCCAAGAGATTCGCCTAGCGGGAGCTGAGCAGTTCTTC. This translates into CASSQEIRLAGAEQFF.

At least ten counts were recorded for this clonotype. This chain connects TRBV7-2 to TRBJ2-1; TRBD2 aligns across 8 bases. The CDR3 contains 13 residues. Germline V lookup: CDR1 SGHTA, CDR2 FQGNSA. V lost 2 bases and J lost 10; bases outside the gene matches: 4. DNA for the CDR3: TGTGCCAGCAGCTTAAATAAGCGGGGGGAGCAGTTCTTC. Translation: CASSLNKRGEQFF.

A few counts support this clonotype. V is TRBV12-3 or TRBV12-4 and J is TRBJ1-1, with D possibly TRBD1 on 5 matching bases. Trimming removed 6 bases at V and 0 bases at J, with 17 bases between. The CDR3 sequence is 16 residues long. The DNA for the CDR3 is TGTGCCAGCAGCTCCGTTATCTGGGGCATGAACACTGAAGCTTTCTTT. Encoded protein: CASSSVIWGMNTEAFF.